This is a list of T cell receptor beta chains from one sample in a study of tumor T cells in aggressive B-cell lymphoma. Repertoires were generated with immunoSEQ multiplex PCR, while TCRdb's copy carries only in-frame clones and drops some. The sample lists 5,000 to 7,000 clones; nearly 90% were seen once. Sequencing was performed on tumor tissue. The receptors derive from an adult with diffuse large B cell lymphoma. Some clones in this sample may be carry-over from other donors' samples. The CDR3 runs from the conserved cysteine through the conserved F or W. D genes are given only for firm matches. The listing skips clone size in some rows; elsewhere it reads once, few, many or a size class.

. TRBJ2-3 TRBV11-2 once CASSPSWDTQYF TGTGCCAGCAGCCCTAGCTGGGATACGCAGTATTTT
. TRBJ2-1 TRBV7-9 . CASRPVASASYNEQFF TGTGCCAGCAGACCTGTAGCTAGCGCATCCTACAATGAGCAGTTCTTC
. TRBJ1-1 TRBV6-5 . CASSYVPPGNTEAFF TGTGCCAGCAGTTACGTACCCCCAGGGAACACTGAAGCTTTCTTT
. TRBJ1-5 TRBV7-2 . CASSLGRDSNQPQHF TGTGCCAGCAGCTTAGGCAGGGATAGCAATCAGCCCCAGCATTTT
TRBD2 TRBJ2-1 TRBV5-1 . CASSPRASGSAAGEQFF TGCGCCAGCAGCCCCCGGGCTAGCGGGAGTGCCGCTGGGGAGCAGTTCTTC
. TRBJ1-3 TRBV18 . CASSPQGSAGNTIYF TGTGCCAGCTCACCTCAGGGCTCTGCGGGAAACACCATATATTTT
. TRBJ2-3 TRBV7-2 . CASSFESTDTQYF TGTGCCAGCAGCTTCGAGTCCACAGATACGCAGTATTTT
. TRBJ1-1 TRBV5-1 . CASSLDPGNTEAFF TGCGCCAGCAGCTTGGACCCAGGGAACACTGAAGCTTTCTTT
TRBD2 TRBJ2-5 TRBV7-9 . CASSLREGRETQYF TGTGCCAGCAGCTTGCGGGAGGGCCGCGAGACCCAGTACTTC
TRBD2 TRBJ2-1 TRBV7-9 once CASSQTSRPYNEQFF TGTGCCAGCAGCCAGACTAGCCGCCCCTACAATGAGCAGTTCTTC
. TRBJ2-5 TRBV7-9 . CASSALGAYQETQYF TGTGCCAGCAGCGCCCTGGGGGCCTACCAAGAGACCCAGTACTTC
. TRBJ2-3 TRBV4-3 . CASSFEGGVTDTQYF TGCGCCAGCAGCTTTGAGGGGGGGGTAACAGATACGCAGTATTTT
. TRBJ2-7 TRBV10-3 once CAISSQVSYEQYF TGTGCCATCAGCTCACAGGTCTCCTACGAGCAGTACTTC
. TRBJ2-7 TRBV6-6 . CASSLPWATYEQYF TGTGCCAGCAGCCTGCCCTGGGCCACCTACGAGCAGTACTTC
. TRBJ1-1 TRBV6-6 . CASSHRENTEAFF TGTGCCAGCAGCCACAGGGAGAACACTGAAGCTTTCTTT
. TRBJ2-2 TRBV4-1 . CASSPPGGELFF TGCGCCAGCAGCCCTCCCGGCGGGGAGCTGTTTTTT
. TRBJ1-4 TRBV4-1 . CASSQDPAGVEKLFF TGCGCCAGCAGCCAAGACCCGGCGGGGGTAGAAAAACTGTTTTTT
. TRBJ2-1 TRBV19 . CASSISPSRDEQFF TGTGCCAGTAGTATAAGCCCGTCACGGGATGAGCAGTTCTTC
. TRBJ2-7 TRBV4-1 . CASSQVGSPFYEQYF TGCGCCAGCAGCCAAGTGGGCAGCCCCTTCTACGAGCAGTACTTC
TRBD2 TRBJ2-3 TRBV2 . CASHSGRIYGDTQYF TGTGCCAGCCACAGCGGGAGGATTTACGGAGATACGCAGTATTTT
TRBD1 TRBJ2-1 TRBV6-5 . CASSPDRGIYNEQFF TGTGCCAGCAGCCCAGACAGGGGAATCTACAATGAGCAGTTCTTC
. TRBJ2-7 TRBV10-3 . CAISESSSSSYEQYF TGTGCCATCAGTGAGTCGTCTTCTAGCTCCTACGAGCAGTACTTC
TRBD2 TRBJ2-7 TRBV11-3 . CASSSAGTSGGPASGEQYF TGTGCCAGCAGCTCCGCCGGGACTAGCGGGGGACCGGCGAGCGGCGAGCAGTACTTC
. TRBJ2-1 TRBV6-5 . CASSYSVPRYNEQFF TGTGCCAGCAGTTACTCGGTCCCGAGATACAATGAGCAGTTCTTC
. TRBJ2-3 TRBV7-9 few CASSLVADLDTQYF TGTGCCAGCAGCCTAGTGGCGGATCTAGATACGCAGTATTTT
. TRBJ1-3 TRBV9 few CASSPSGLIGNTIYF TGTGCCAGCAGCCCCTCCGGACTTATTGGAAACACCATATATTTT
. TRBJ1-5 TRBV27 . CASSLSLVKPQHF TGTGCCAGCAGTTTATCCCTTGTAAAGCCCCAGCATTTT
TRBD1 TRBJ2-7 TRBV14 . CASSLRDSYEQYF TGTGCCAGCAGCCTTAGGGACAGCTACGAGCAGTACTTC
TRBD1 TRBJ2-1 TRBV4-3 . CASSQDPPTGLVNEQFF TGCGCCAGCAGCCAAGATCCCCCGACAGGGTTGGTAAATGAGCAGTTCTTC
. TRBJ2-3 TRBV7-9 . CASSFGGEGSSTDTQYF TGTGCCAGCAGCTTCGGGGGTGAGGGTTCGAGCACAGATACGCAGTATTTT
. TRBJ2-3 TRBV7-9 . CASSFSDTQYF TGTGCCAGCAGCTTCTCAGATACGCAGTATTTT
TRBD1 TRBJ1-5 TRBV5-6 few CASSLRTGTQPQHF TGTGCCAGCAGCTTAAGGACAGGTACGCAGCCCCAGCATTTT
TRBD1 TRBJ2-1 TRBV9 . CASSVLQGDHEQFF TGTGCCAGCAGCGTACTACAGGGGGATCATGAGCAGTTCTTC
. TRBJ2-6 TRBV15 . CATSGESVSSGANVLTF TGTGCCACCAGCGGAGAGTCAGTCAGCTCTGGGGCCAACGTCCTGACTTTC
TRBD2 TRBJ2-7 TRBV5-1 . CASSNKTGLLSEQYF TGCGCCAGCAGCAACAAAACGGGACTACTCTCCGAGCAGTACTTC
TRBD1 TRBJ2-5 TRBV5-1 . CASSWGTGKGQETQYF TGCGCCAGCAGCTGGGGGACAGGGAAAGGCCAAGAGACCCAGTACTTC
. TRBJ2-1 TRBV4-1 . CASSQDQFNSYNEQFF TGCGCCAGCAGCCAAGACCAATTCAACTCCTACAATGAGCAGTTCTTC
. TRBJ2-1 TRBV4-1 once CASSHLRDEQFF TGCGCCAGCAGCCATCTCAGGGATGAGCAGTTCTTC
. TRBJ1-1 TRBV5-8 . CASSQGDLRNTEAFF TGTGCCAGCAGCCAAGGGGATCTGAGGAACACTGAAGCTTTCTTT
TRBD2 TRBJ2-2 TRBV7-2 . CASSLDRGVAGELFF TGTGCCAGCAGCTTAGACCGGGGGGTAGCCGGGGAGCTGTTTTTT
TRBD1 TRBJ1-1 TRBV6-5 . CASSPDRNEAFF TGTGCCAGCAGCCCGGACAGGAATGAAGCTTTCTTT
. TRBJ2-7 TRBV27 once CASSLTQTGFAYEQYF TGTGCCAGCAGTTTAACCCAAACAGGGTTTGCCTACGAGCAGTACTTC